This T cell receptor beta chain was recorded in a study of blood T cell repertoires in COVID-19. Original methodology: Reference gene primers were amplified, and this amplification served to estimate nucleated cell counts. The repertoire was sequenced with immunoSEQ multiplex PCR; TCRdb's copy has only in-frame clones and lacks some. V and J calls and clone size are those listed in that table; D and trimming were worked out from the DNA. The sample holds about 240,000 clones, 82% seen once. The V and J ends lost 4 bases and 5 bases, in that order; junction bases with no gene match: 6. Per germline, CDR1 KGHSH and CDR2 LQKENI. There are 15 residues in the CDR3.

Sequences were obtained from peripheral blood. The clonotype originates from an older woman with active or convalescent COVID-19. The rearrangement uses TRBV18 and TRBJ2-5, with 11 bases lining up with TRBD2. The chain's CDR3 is CASSRSTSGVETQYF. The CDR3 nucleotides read TGTGCCAGCTCACGCTCGACTAGCGGGGTCGAGACCCAGTACTTC.